Each of the 29 T cell receptor beta chains below was sequenced from the same sample in a study of Ad26.COV2.S vaccination and SARS-CoV-2 variants. TCRdb's table, derived via immunoSEQ multiplex PCR, lists solely in-frame clones and lacks some. The profile covers about 410,000 clones, with around nine tenths appearing a single time and around 2% taken by the ten largest. This sample's treatment: some 20 received Ad26.COV2.S at low or high dose, single or two shots; roughly 5 received placebo; per-sample allocation not given. After the first vaccine or placebo injection, samples were drawn on day 63. Sample: peripheral blood, taken in a trial of Ad26.COV2.S vaccine versus placebo. The receptors were sampled from a person between 18 and 59 years old who received the Ad26.COV2.S COVID-19 vaccine or a placebo.

The chain links TRBV7-9 to TRBJ2-1; 7 bases line up with TRBD2. V dropped 1 base and J dropped 3; count of bases not matched to a gene: 6. The CDR3 consists of 16 residues. Germline CDR1 reads SEHNR; CDR2 reads FQNEAQ (reference sequence). The CDR3 DNA is TGTGCCAGCAGCTTAGTGTTGGCGGGAGACTACAATGAGCAGTTCTTC. This sequence encodes CASSLVLAGDYNEQFF.

The J gene is TRBJ1-1, the V gene TRBV5-1; tentative D call: TRBD1 (6 bases). Germline assignment: CDR1 SGHRS and CDR2 YFSETQ. V dropped 0 bases and J dropped 1 base, with 10 bases sitting between them. The CDR3 is made up of 15 amino acids. The CDR3 DNA is TGCGCCAGCAGCTTGGAACAGGGCAGGAACACTGAAGCTTTCTTT. Its protein is CASSLEQGRNTEAFF.

V and J are TRBV14 and TRBJ2-1, with 14 bases lining up with TRBD2. Germline V gene data show CDR1 as SGHDN and CDR2 as FVKESK. The CDR3 runs 18 residues. V gave up 0 bases and J gave up 2 bases; unmatched junction bases: 3. The CDR3 region is CASSQDWTSGRTYNEQFF. The CDR3 nucleotides read TGTGCCAGCAGCCAAGATTGGACTAGCGGGAGGACCTACAATGAGCAGTTCTTC.

The chain carries TRBV27 and TRBJ2-7, with D perhaps TRBD1 (7 bases). The germline V gene encodes CDR1 MNHEY and CDR2 SMNVEV (reference sequence). CDR3 length: 15 amino acids. V dropped 2 bases and J dropped 3 bases, with 14 bases sitting between them. For the CDR3, the DNA is TGTGCCAGCAGTTTAGGGTCAGGGGGGCTCTACGAGCAGTACTTC. It specifies CASSLGSGGLYEQYF.

V usage is TRBV7-9 and J usage is TRBJ1-1; no firm D call. The CDR3 spans 15 residues. Trimming removed 7 bases from V and 1 base from J, with 16 bases in between. Germline CDR1 reads SEHNR; CDR2 reads FQNEAQ (reference sequence). The CDR3 protein is CASTPAWQENTEAFF. DNA of the CDR3: TGTGCCAGCACCCCGGCCTGGCAAGAGAACACTGAAGCTTTCTTT.

This sequence joins TRBV19 and TRBJ2-1; perhaps TRBD2 as D (6 bases). Trimming shortened V by 5 bases and J by 7 bases, and 33 bases separated the two germline ends. Germline V gives CDR1 LNHDA, CDR2 SQIVND (reference sequence). The CDR3 sequence is 20 residues long. CDR3 residues: CASSPSPSEAKVDASNEQFF. The CDR3 bases are TGTGCCAGTAGTCCATCGCCTAGCGAAGCTAAGGTAGACGCATCGAATGAGCAGTTCTTC.

The genes are TRBV11-2 and TRBJ2-1; TRBD2 agrees at 8 bases. CDR1 and CDR2 from the germline V gene are SGHAT and FQNNGV. CDR3 length equals 14 residues. The V and J ends lost 3 bases and 6 bases, in that order; junction bases with no gene match: 4. CDR3 coding DNA: TGTGCCAGCAGCTTTGCGGGAGGCTCCAATGAGCAGTTCTTC. It is translated as CASSFAGGSNEQFF.

This chain uses TRBV15 with TRBJ2-6, with 7 positions matching TRBD2. From germline, CDR1 is LNHNV and CDR2 YYDKDF (reference sequence). V shed 3 bases and J 0 bases; nucleotides not matched to a gene: 8. The CDR3 consists of 18 residues. The CDR3 is CATSRVAGSGSGANVLTF. The CDR3 DNA follows: TGTGCCACCAGCAGGGTAGCGGGTTCCGGCTCTGGGGCCAACGTCCTGACTTTC.

This chain uses TRBV2 with TRBJ2-3; 9 nucleotides agree with TRBD2. Trimming cost V 8 bases and J 5 bases; bases outside gene matches: 5. This CDR3 spans 13 amino acids. CDR1 and CDR2 from the germline V gene are SNHLY and FYNNEI. The CDR3 nucleotides are TGTGCCAGCGCGGGAGGGTTCGGAGATACGCAGTATTTT. Its translation is CASAGGFGDTQYF.

V usage is TRBV7-9 and J usage is TRBJ2-3, with D uncertain. Germline V gives CDR1 SEHNR, CDR2 FQNEAQ (reference sequence). The V end was cut by 4 bases, the J end by 2 bases, with 4 bases between. This CDR3 is built from 12 residues. The CDR3 coding sequence is TGTGCCAGCAGCTCCACCACAGATACGCAGTATTTT. This translates into CASSSTTDTQYF. Drawing the rest from reference TRBV7-9 and TRBJ2-3, the complete variable domain is DTGVSQNPRHKITKRGQNVTFRCDPISEHNRLYWYRQTLGQGPEFLTYFQNEAQLEKSRLLSDRFSAERPKGSFSTLEIQRTEQGDSAMYLCASSSTTDTQYFGPGTRLTVL.

The rearrangement links TRBV30 to TRBJ2-1; no clear D gene. V was shortened by 3 bases and J by 7 bases, with 7 bases between the two germline ends. Germline CDR1 is GTSNPN and CDR2 is SVGIG (reference sequence). The CDR3 loop spans 11 amino acids. The DNA for the CDR3 is TGTGCCTGGAGCGGTTCTAATGAGCAGTTCTTC. Translated, it gives CAWSGSNEQFF.

The J gene is TRBJ2-4, the V gene TRBV2; D is possibly TRBD2 (6 bases). Germline V CDR1 and CDR2: SNHLY, FYNNEI. This CDR3 contains 15 residues. Trimming removed 4 bases from V and 0 bases from J, with 10 bases in between. The CDR3 loop is CASSAPTRAKNIQYF. The CDR3 nucleotides are TGTGCCAGCAGTGCCCCGACTAGAGCCAAAAACATTCAGTACTTC. The variable domain in full, with the rest retrieved from reference TRBV2 and TRBJ2-4, is EPEVTQTPSHQVTQMGQEVILRCVPISNHLYFYWYRQILGQKVEFLVSFYNNEISEKSEIFDDQFSVERPDGSNFTLKIRSTKLEDSAMYFCASSAPTRAKNIQYFGAGTRLSVL.

The rearrangement links TRBV7-9 to TRBJ2-5; 8 nucleotides line up with TRBD2. The CDR3 is 15 residues long. Trimming cost V 4 bases and J 2 bases; bases outside gene matches: 6. The germline CDR1 and CDR2 sequences are SEHNR and FQNEAQ (reference sequence). Written as DNA, the CDR3 is TGTGCCAGCAGCTCGGGGGGGACCAAGCAAGAGACCCAGTACTTC. Its protein product is CASSSGGTKQETQYF. Filled out from reference TRBV7-9 and TRBJ2-5, the complete variable domain reads DTGVSQNPRHKITKRGQNVTFRCDPISEHNRLYWYRQTLGQGPEFLTYFQNEAQLEKSRLLSDRFSAERPKGSFSTLEIQRTEQGDSAMYLCASSSGGTKQETQYFGPGTRLLVL.

This chain links TRBV28 with TRBJ2-5, with 8 bases fitting TRBD2. The trim removed 7 bases at V and 5 bases at J, leaving 9 bases unmatched. CDR1 is MDHEN and CDR2 is SYDVKM in the germline V gene. The length of the CDR3 is 14 residues. CDR3 nucleotides: TGTGCCAGCATCGATAGCGGGACGGGTGAGACCCAGTACTTC. Translation: CASIDSGTGETQYF.

This chain joins TRBV7-2 and TRBJ1-4; D is unresolved. Trimming pared 8 bases from V and 8 bases from J, leaving 12 bases between. Germline-derived CDR1 and CDR2 are SGHTA and FQGNSA. The CDR3 consists of 12 residues. The CDR3 coding sequence is TGTGCCAGCGGAGGAGTAGGGGAAAAACTGTTTTTT. Translation: CASGGVGEKLFF.

The chain has TRBV7-9 and TRBJ2-7, with D uncertain. Trimming took off 3 bases at V and 1 base at J, with 7 bases between the two ends. This CDR3 has 13 residues. Germline V lookup: CDR1 SEHNR, CDR2 FQNEAQ (reference sequence). CDR3 nucleotides: TGTGCCAGCAGCTTCCCAGGTTCCTACGAGCAGTACTTC. Translating gives CASSFPGSYEQYF.

V is TRBV5-6 and J is TRBJ2-3; D unresolved. Germline V gene sequence: CDR1 SGHDT, CDR2 YYEEEE. Trimming left V 0 bases short and J 4 bases short, with 12 bases between. This CDR3 is 15 amino acids long. The CDR3 is CASSLVRAGSDTQYF. Here the CDR3 DNA reads TGTGCCAGCAGCTTGGTTCGGGCAGGATCAGATACGCAGTATTTT.

The chain is built from TRBV7-8 and TRBJ1-5, with a tentative D call TRBD1 (5 bases). V lost 2 bases to trimming and J lost 4 bases, with 12 bases between them. The length of the CDR3 is 15 residues. The V gene's germline CDR1 is SGHVS and CDR2 FQNEAQ. The CDR3 region has the DNA TGTGCCAGCAGCTTAACGGGGCTGTGGAATCAGCCCCAGCATTTT. Residues: CASSLTGLWNQPQHF.

The J gene is TRBJ2-2, the V gene TRBV7-9; D is unresolved. The CDR3 contains 15 residues. From germline, CDR1 is SEHNR and CDR2 FQNEAQ (reference sequence). V dropped 1 base and J dropped 1 base, with 7 bases sitting between them. CDR3: CASSLGVVNTGELFF. The CDR3 bases are TGTGCCAGCAGCTTAGGGGTGGTGAACACCGGGGAGCTGTTTTTT.

The V gene is TRBV6-1, the J gene TRBJ2-7, with 7 nucleotides matching TRBD1. CDR1 MNHNS and CDR2 SASEGT come from the germline V gene. V lost 2 bases and J lost 6; bases outside the gene matches: 10. The CDR3 has 15 amino acids. CDR3 nucleotide sequence: TGTGCCAGCAGTGAATTCGTCGACAGGGTCGGCGAGCAGTACTTC. Translation: CASSEFVDRVGEQYF.

The genes are TRBV6-1 and TRBJ1-6; 9 positions agree with TRBD1. V shed 0 bases and J 9 bases; nucleotides not matched to a gene: 3. The germline V gene has CDR1 MNHNS and CDR2 SASEGT. The CDR3 length is 15 residues. CDR3 sequence reads: CASSEANRGRSPLHF. The DNA of the CDR3 is TGTGCCAGCAGTGAAGCAAACAGGGGGCGTTCACCCCTCCACTTT.

J is TRBJ2-5 and V is TRBV5-1; perhaps TRBD1 as D (6 bases). The CDR3 is 15 residues long. Per the germline V gene, CDR1 is SGHRS and CDR2 is YFSETQ. V lost 1 base and J lost 0, with 10 bases in between. The CDR3 DNA is TGCGCCAGCAGCTTGAGCAGGGGAGACCAAGAGACCCAGTACTTC. Its protein product is CASSLSRGDQETQYF.

CDR3 DNA: TGTGCCAGCTCACCCCGGACAGGGACACAATACACTGAAGCTTTCTTT. Translation: CASSPRTGTQYTEAFF. The genes are TRBV18 and TRBJ1-1, with 8 nucleotides matching TRBD1. Losses at the gene ends were 3 bases for V and 3 bases for J; bases not matched to a gene: 9. The CDR3 sequence is 16 residues long. Germline CDR1 reads KGHSH; CDR2 reads LQKENI. The full variable domain, completed using reference TRBV18 and TRBJ1-1, is NAGVMQNPRHLVRRRGQEARLRCSPMKGHSHVYWYRQLPEEGLKFMVYLQKENIIDESGMPKERFSAEFPKEGPSILRIQQVVRGDSAAYFCASSPRTGTQYTEAFFGQGTRLTVV.

The V call is TRBV5-6, the J call TRBJ2-7; D is possibly TRBD1 or TRBD2 (6 bases each). Per the germline V gene, CDR1 is SGHDT and CDR2 is YYEEEE. Trimming took 0 bases from V and 2 from J, leaving 12 bases between them. The CDR3 covers 15 residues. CDR3 nucleotides: TGTGCCAGCAGCTTGGGGGGGGACACCCCCTACGAGCAGTACTTC. It is translated as CASSLGGDTPYEQYF.

The rearrangement links TRBV28 to TRBJ1-1; no reliable D call. Trimming cost V 6 bases and J 5 bases, with 13 bases left between them. This CDR3 spans 13 amino acids. CDR1 and CDR2 (germline): MDHEN, SYDVKM. The CDR3 is CASRGSLGTEAFF. The CDR3 nucleotides are TGTGCCAGCAGAGGGAGCTTGGGGACTGAAGCTTTCTTT.

The CDR3 nucleotides read TGTGCCAGCAGCTTACGAATAGCGGGCGGCACAGATACGCAGTATTTT. Protein: CASSLRIAGGTDTQYF. The chain has TRBV11-2 and TRBJ2-3, with 7 positions matching TRBD2. CDR1 and CDR2 from the germline V gene are SGHAT and FQNNGV. Trimming took 2 bases from V and 1 from J; bases not matched to a gene: 6. The CDR3 covers 16 residues. The whole variable domain, filled in from reference TRBV11-2 and TRBJ2-3, reads EAGVAQSPRYKIIEKRQSVAFWCNPISGHATLYWYQQILGQGPKLLIQFQNNGVVDDSQLPKDRFSAERLKGVDSTLKIQPAKLEDSAVYLCASSLRIAGGTDTQYFGPGTRLTVL.

The gene calls are TRBV5-1 and TRBJ2-3; 9 nucleotides align to TRBD2. With 2 bases clipped from V and 4 bases from J, the junction kept 5 bases outside the gene matches. Germline CDR1 reads SGHRS; CDR2 reads YFSETQ. CDR3 length: 15 residues. This CDR3 reads CASSFGGRAPDTQYF. Here the CDR3 DNA reads TGCGCCAGCAGCTTCGGCGGGAGGGCCCCAGATACGCAGTATTTT.

This sequence joins TRBV6-1 and TRBJ2-1; D is uncertain. V dropped 4 bases and J dropped 3 bases, with 13 bases sitting between them. From germline, CDR1 is MNHNS and CDR2 SASEGT. CDR3 length: 15 residues. CDR3 sequence reads: CASSGASNNYNEQFF. The CDR3 nucleotides are TGTGCCAGCAGTGGAGCGAGTAATAACTACAATGAGCAGTTCTTC.

V is TRBV4-2 and J is TRBJ2-3; 15 bases fit TRBD2. This CDR3 contains 18 residues. V lost 4 bases to trimming and J lost 2 bases; unmatched junction nucleotides: 7. The V gene's germline CDR1 is LGHNA and CDR2 YNFKEQ. The CDR3 DNA reads as TGTGCCAGCAGCCGCTTGGGGACTAGCGGGAGGCACACAGATACGCAGTATTTT. Translation: CASSRLGTSGRHTDTQYF.